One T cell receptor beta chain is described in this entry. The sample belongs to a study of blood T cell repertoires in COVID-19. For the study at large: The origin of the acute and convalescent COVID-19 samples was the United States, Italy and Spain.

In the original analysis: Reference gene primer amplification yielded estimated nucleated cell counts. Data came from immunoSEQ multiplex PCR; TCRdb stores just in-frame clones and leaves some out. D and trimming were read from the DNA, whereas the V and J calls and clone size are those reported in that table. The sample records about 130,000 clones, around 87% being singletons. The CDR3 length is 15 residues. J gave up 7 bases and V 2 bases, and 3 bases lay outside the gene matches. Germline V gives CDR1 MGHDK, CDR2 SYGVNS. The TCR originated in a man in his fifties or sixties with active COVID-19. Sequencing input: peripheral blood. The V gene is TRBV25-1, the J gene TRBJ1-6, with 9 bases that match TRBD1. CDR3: CASSEGGQGNSPLHF. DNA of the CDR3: TGTGCCAGCAGTGAAGGAGGACAGGGGAATTCACCCCTCCACTTT.